One sample yielded the 27 T cell receptor beta chains listed below, sequenced in a study of blood T cell repertoires in COVID-19. Sequencing was performed with immunoSEQ multiplex PCR; in TCRdb, only in-frame clones are kept and a portion is missing. Altogether tens of thousands of clones are present, roughly 88% being singletons, with the ten largest covering approximately 4.4%. The sample comprised peripheral blood. Receptors were obtained from a woman aged 80 or over with acute or convalescent COVID-19.

The V call is TRBV2, the J call TRBJ2-6; TRBD2 matches at 14 bases. Per germline, CDR1 SNHLY and CDR2 FYNNEI. This CDR3 is built from 21 residues. V trimming: 7 bases; J trimming: 2 bases; junction bases outside the gene matches: 16. The CDR3 loop is CASNRVSGTSGSGAGANVLTF. The CDR3 DNA is TGTGCCAGCAACCGAGTATCCGGGACTAGCGGGAGTGGAGCTGGGGCCAACGTCCTGACTTTC.

The CDR3 reads CAWSTLQGNTEAFF. The CDR3 nucleotides are TGTGCCTGGAGTACACTACAGGGGAACACTGAAGCTTTCTTT. The chain links TRBV30 to TRBJ1-1, with D possibly TRBD1 on 6 matching bases. CDR3 length equals 14 residues. CDR1 is GTSNPN, CDR2 SVGIG, per germline (reference sequence). V shed 2 bases and J shed 1 base, with 11 bases lying between them.

A single count supports this clone. The genes are TRBV6-5 and TRBJ1-5, with 11 bases aligning to TRBD1. V trimming: 6 bases; J trimming: 7 bases; junction bases outside the gene matches: 5. Germline V CDR1 and CDR2: MNHEY, SVGAGI. This CDR3 has 14 residues. CDR3 sequence: CASRRTGGGQPQHF. In DNA form, the CDR3 reads TGTGCCAGCAGAAGGACAGGGGGCGGGCAGCCCCAGCATTTT.

The chain recombines TRBV9 with TRBJ1-1; the match to TRBD1 covers 8 bases. V was pared by 2 bases and J by 5 bases, with 5 bases of the junction left unmatched. The CDR3 is 14 amino acids. The germline V gene has CDR1 SGDLS and CDR2 YYNGEE. The CDR3 coding sequence is TGTGCCAGCAGCGTCGGAGACAGGGGAACTGAAGCTTTCTTT. Translating gives CASSVGDRGTEAFF.

Note on this clone: Other nucleotide sequences in the sample specify the same CDR3. The chain has TRBV12-3 or TRBV12-4 and TRBJ1-5, with 8 bases lining up with TRBD1. Trimming took 6 bases from V and 2 from J; bases not matched to a gene: 0. The length of the CDR3 is 13 residues. CDR3 region: CASRQGGNQPQHF. As DNA, the CDR3 is TGTGCCAGCAGACAGGGGGGCAATCAGCCCCAGCATTTT.

V and J are TRBV29-1 and TRBJ1-2, with unresolved D. The CDR3 totals 13 residues. The ends were cut back, 7 bases at V and 2 bases at J, with 14 bases in the middle. Germline values: CDR1 SQVTM, CDR2 ANQGSEA. The CDR3, as DNA: TGCAGCGCTCAGCGGACGGACAACTATGGCTACACCTTC. Translating it yields CSAQRTDNYGYTF.

The chain employs TRBV7-6 and TRBJ2-2; tentative D call: TRBD1 (5 bases). Germline V CDR1 and CDR2: SGHVS, FNYEAQ. CDR3 length: 15 residues. V lost 5 bases, J lost 3 bases, and 13 bases lay in between. CDR3 loop: CASSETGMDTGELFF. The CDR3 coding sequence is TGTGCCAGCAGCGAAACAGGAATGGACACCGGGGAGCTGTTTTTT.

The chain has TRBV12-3 or TRBV12-4 and TRBJ1-5; no firm D call. This CDR3 is 12 amino acids long. Trimming left V 5 bases short and J 4 bases short, with 6 bases between. CDR3 loop: CASSPRNQPQHF. Here the CDR3 DNA reads TGTGCCAGCAGTCCCAGGAATCAGCCCCAGCATTTT.

This clone was recorded only once. V and J are TRBV5-1 and TRBJ2-1; 8 bases line up with TRBD2. This CDR3 has 15 residues. Germline values: CDR1 SGHRS, CDR2 YFSETQ. V trimming: 4 bases; J trimming: 2 bases; junction bases outside the gene matches: 5. This chain's CDR3 is CASSPSGSAYNEQFF. For the CDR3, the DNA is TGCGCCAGCAGCCCTAGCGGGTCAGCCTACAATGAGCAGTTCTTC.

The chain employs TRBV2 and TRBJ1-4, with 10 bases identical to TRBD1. CDR1 and CDR2 (germline): SNHLY, FYNNEI. Trimming at V came to 6 bases and at J to 7 bases, leaving 14 bases not matched to a gene. The CDR3 sequence is 17 residues long. CDR3: CASRAGQGISSGEKLFF. As DNA, the CDR3 is TGTGCCAGCAGGGCGGGACAGGGGATTTCGTCTGGTGAAAAACTGTTTTTT. The variable domain in full, with the rest retrieved from reference TRBV2 and TRBJ1-4, is EPEVTQTPSHQVTQMGQEVILRCVPISNHLYFYWYRQILGQKVEFLVSFYNNEISEKSEIFDDQFSVERPDGSNFTLKIRSTKLEDSAMYFCASRAGQGISSGEKLFFGSGTQLSVL.

CDR3 in DNA: TGTGCCAGCAGTCCGGGTAGCGGGAGGCTCAATGAGCAGTTCTTC. Residues: CASSPGSGRLNEQFF. The chain uses TRBV2 and TRBJ2-1, with TRBD2 identical over 10 bases. This CDR3 spans 15 amino acids. V shed 5 bases and J 6 bases; nucleotides not matched to a gene: 7. Germline assignment: CDR1 SNHLY and CDR2 FYNNEI.

The chain is built from TRBV20-1 and TRBJ2-7; D is perhaps TRBD2 (6 bases). Trimming cost V 6 bases and J 7 bases, with 13 bases left between them. Germline V gene lookup returns CDR1 DFQATT and CDR2 SNEGSKA (reference sequence). This CDR3 has 11 residues. In DNA form, the CDR3 reads TGCAGTGCCCACGGGACTTTTGAGCAGTACTTC. Protein: CSAHGTFEQYF.

The chain employs TRBV30 and TRBJ2-4; 7 bases agree with TRBD1. Germline loops: CDR1 GTSNPN, CDR2 SVGIG (reference sequence). Trimming at V came to 4 bases and at J to 1 base, leaving 4 bases not matched to a gene. This CDR3 has 14 amino acids. The CDR3 sequence: CAWTQQGAKNIQYF. Written as DNA, the CDR3 is TGTGCCTGGACCCAACAGGGGGCCAAAAACATTCAGTACTTC.

This chain connects TRBV10-2 to TRBJ2-1; TRBD2 agrees at 8 bases. This CDR3 has 17 amino acids. With V trimmed by 2 bases and J by 6 bases, 12 bases remained unmatched. Germline V gene data show CDR1 as WSHSY and CDR2 as SAAADI. The CDR3 DNA is TGCGCCAGCAGTGAGGAGCGGGGGAGCCCCGAGCTCAATGAGCAGTTCTTC. It codes for CASSEERGSPELNEQFF.

The chain has TRBV2 and TRBJ1-2, with a tentative D call TRBD1 (6 bases). The CDR3 sequence is 14 residues long. Trimming shortened V by 4 bases and J by 7 bases, and 16 bases separated the two germline ends. Looked up from germline, CDR1 is SNHLY and CDR2 is FYNNEI. The chain's CDR3 is CASSVTGGRLGYTF. Here the CDR3 DNA reads TGTGCCAGCAGTGTGACAGGCGGCCGGCTTGGCTACACCTTC.

The gene calls are TRBV5-5 and TRBJ2-3, with D perhaps TRBD2 (6 bases). This CDR3 is 16 amino acids long. The V gene's germline CDR1 is SGHKS and CDR2 YYEKEE (reference sequence). V was pared by 0 bases and J by 4 bases, with 15 bases between. The CDR3 DNA follows: TGTGCCAGCAGCTTGGCCGGAGGGAGAGGGGCAGATACGCAGTATTTT. As protein: CASSLAGGRGADTQYF.

The V gene is TRBV2, the J gene TRBJ1-1; D may be TRBD1 (6 bases). CDR3 size: 14 residues. Per the germline V gene, CDR1 is SNHLY and CDR2 is FYNNEI. V gave up 7 bases and J gave up 3 bases, with 15 bases separating them. This CDR3 reads CASTVTGRDTEAFF. CDR3 DNA: TGTGCCAGCACGGTTACAGGGAGGGACACTGAAGCTTTCTTT.

The chain has TRBV5-6 and TRBJ2-2; maybe TRBD2 (6 bases). Germline V gives CDR1 SGHDT, CDR2 YYEEEE. This CDR3 has 16 residues. Trimming left V 0 bases short and J 2 bases short, with 11 bases between. The CDR3 loop is CASSLVVGGNTGELFF. The CDR3 coding sequence is TGTGCCAGCAGCTTGGTTGTGGGAGGCAACACCGGGGAGCTGTTTTTT.

The genes are TRBV6-5 and TRBJ2-1; TRBD2 agrees at 11 bases. Looked up from germline, CDR1 is MNHEY and CDR2 is SVGAGI. This CDR3 is 13 amino acids long. Trimming took 7 bases from V and 7 from J; bases not matched to a gene: 3. CDR3 nucleotide sequence: TGTGCCAGCATGTTAGCGGGGGGGAATGAGCAGTTCTTC. This gives the protein CASMLAGGNEQFF.

The V gene is TRBV18, the J gene TRBJ1-1; D ambiguous. Trimming took off 2 bases at V and 0 bases at J, with 10 bases between the two ends. CDR1 is KGHSH and CDR2 is LQKENI in the germline V gene. This CDR3 comprises 15 residues. Here the CDR3 DNA reads TGTGCCAGCTCACCAGGAATAGACATGAACACTGAAGCTTTCTTT. Its translation is CASSPGIDMNTEAFF.

Comment on this clone: Additional DNA sequences in this sample encode the identical CDR3. The gene calls are TRBV28 and TRBJ1-4; D gene ambiguous. The ends were cut back, 2 bases at V and 0 bases at J, with 10 bases in the middle. The germline V gene encodes CDR1 MDHEN and CDR2 SYDVKM. The CDR3 contains 16 residues. The CDR3 loop is CASSLGVRATNEKLFF. CDR3 nucleotides: TGTGCCAGCAGTTTAGGGGTGAGGGCAACTAATGAAAAACTGTTTTTT.

This chain uses TRBV6-2 or TRBV6-3 with TRBJ1-1; no firm D call. The CDR3 sequence is 16 residues long. V lost 2 bases and J 0 bases, leaving 13 bases between the germline ends. Germline V lookup: CDR1 MNHEY, CDR2 SVGEGT. CDR3 residues: CASSYRRAAMNTEAFF. Written as DNA, the CDR3 is TGTGCCAGCAGTTACAGGAGGGCCGCTATGAACACTGAAGCTTTCTTT.

The V gene is TRBV12-3 or TRBV12-4, the J gene TRBJ2-6; the D is unclear. There are 13 residues in the CDR3. Trimming removed 8 bases from V and 0 bases from J, with 5 bases in between. The chain's CDR3 is CASRSSGANVLTF. The CDR3 region has the DNA TGTGCCAGCCGCAGCTCTGGGGCCAACGTCCTGACTTTC.

The chain links TRBV15 to TRBJ1-1, with D possibly matching TRBD1 (5 bases). The CDR3 has 14 amino acids. Germline CDR1 is LNHNV and CDR2 is YYDKDF (reference sequence). V was clipped by 0 bases and J by 5 bases, with 10 bases between them. In DNA form, the CDR3 reads TGTGCCACCAGCAGAGATCGGACACTAACTGAAGCTTTCTTT. Its protein product is CATSRDRTLTEAFF.

V and J are TRBV18 and TRBJ1-1; D is unclear. CDR1 is KGHSH and CDR2 is LQKENI in the germline V gene. The V end lost 2 bases, the J end lost 11 bases, and 18 bases lay between the germline ends. CDR3 length equals 14 residues. The CDR3 reads CASSPSDSRLGAFF. The CDR3 coding sequence is TGTGCCAGCTCACCATCGGACTCCCGTCTCGGGGCTTTCTTT. The full variable domain, with the rest looked up from reference TRBV18 and TRBJ1-1, is NAGVMQNPRHLVRRRGQEARLRCSPMKGHSHVYWYRQLPEEGLKFMVYLQKENIIDESGMPKERFSAEFPKEGPSILRIQQVVRGDSAAYFCASSPSDSRLGAFFGQGTRLTVV.

The chain joins TRBV18 to TRBJ2-7; 8 nucleotides match TRBD2. Germline trimming cut 2 bases from V and 6 bases from J; bases unmatched to any gene: 0. Germline V lookup: CDR1 KGHSH, CDR2 LQKENI. The length of the CDR3 is 12 residues. As DNA, the CDR3 is TGTGCCAGCTCACCAGGGACTAGCGAGCAGTACTTC. Protein sequence: CASSPGTSEQYF.

V usage is TRBV19 and J usage is TRBJ1-5; D remains unclear. Per germline, CDR1 LNHDA and CDR2 SQIVND (reference sequence). Between the trimmed V and J ends, which lost 3 bases and 7 bases, there was a span of 7 bases. CDR3 length equals 12 residues. The CDR3 protein is CASSIGGQPQHF. The CDR3 region has the DNA TGTGCCAGTAGTATCGGCGGGCAGCCCCAGCATTTT.